The present entry profiles one T cell receptor beta chain with its context. The target antigen is unknown. The repertoire was sequenced with immunoSEQ multiplex PCR; TCRdb's copy has only in-frame clones and lacks some. The repertoire consists of about 120,000 clones, with 90% occurring once and the leading ten covering about 7%. The source of the sample is a study of T cell responses to AZD1222 COVID-19 vaccine. Study-level points and caveats: Only a handful of individuals given AZD1222 were seropositive at baseline.

The source was peripheral blood, collected on day 0 of AZD1222 vaccination. The receptor's source is an adult in good health.

This CDR3 reads CASSYRGTLYEQYF. The CDR3 coding sequence is TGTGCCAGCAGTTACAGGGGCACCCTTTACGAGCAGTACTTC. This chain links TRBV6-5 with TRBJ2-7; TRBD1 might be the D (5 bases). Germline assignment: CDR1 MNHEY and CDR2 SVGAGI. Trimming shortened V by 2 bases and J by 4 bases, and 12 bases separated the two germline ends. The CDR3 length is 14 residues.